This T cell receptor beta chain came from a study of blood T cell repertoires in COVID-19. Study-level information: Samples representing acute and convalescent COVID-19 were sourced from the United States, Italy and Spain. From T cells, B-cell-depleted T cells, or PBMCs came the material, which was cDNA or gDNA.

The sample holds one count of this clone. In the original processing: The authors estimated nucleated cell counts from reference gene primer amplification. Produced via immunoSEQ multiplex PCR; TCRdb's table is partial and in-frame only. V and J calls and clone size follow that table, whereas D and trimming were derived from the DNA. The sample carries approximately 140,000 clones, over 75% recorded once. This CDR3 has 15 residues. The V gene end was trimmed by 9 bases and the J gene end by 2 bases; junction bases not matched to a gene: 9. Looked up from germline, CDR1 is SGHTA and CDR2 is FQGNSA. The receptor was isolated from a human donor in a cohort sampled during active COVID-19. The sequenced sample was peripheral blood. The V call is TRBV7-2, the J call TRBJ2-7; 11 nucleotides agree with TRBD2. CDR3 sequence (DNA): TGTGCCAGTATCTGGACTAGCGGGTCAACCTACGAGCAGTACTTC. It is translated as CASIWTSGSTYEQYF.